The clone carrying this T cell receptor beta chain was recorded many times. Its antigen remains unknown. Trimming left V 6 bases short and J 7 bases short, with 12 bases between. Germline V gene sequence: CDR1 MNHNS, CDR2 SASEGT. This CDR3 spans 12 amino acids. The data were obtained in a study of T cells in Graves' hyperthyroidism and ophthalmopathy. Background on the study: Prior to any treatment, at the point of initial diagnosis, peripheral blood was collected. The study, taken as a whole, reports: Stable hyperthyroidism was told apart from ophthalmopathy by a model built on 13 V-J features. Prediction of ophthalmopathy progression came a median roughly 6.7 months pre-onset.

From 8.5 to 10 ml of fresh peripheral blood, PBMCs were isolated. RNA transcripts provided the source from which TCR beta CDR3 regions were amplified. HTBI primers were used for first-round RT-PCR of the TCR CDR3. TCRdb ran MiXCR on the multiplex PCR reads and lists one entry per CDR3 protein. The sample comprises about 270,000 distinct CDR3 sequences, 25% of which are singletons, and about 30% rests with the top ten. The receptor was derived from a man aged 35 to 55 with Graves' hyperthyroidism that later progressed to Graves' ophthalmopathy. The V and J genes are TRBV6-1 and TRBJ1-2; no reliable D call. Sequencing input: blood. CDR3 loop: CASRDAGRGYTF. The CDR3 DNA reads as TGTGCCAGCAGGGACGCCGGTCGTGGCTACACCTTC.